The 27 T cell receptor beta chains in this list originate from one sample, sequenced in a study of response to subunit inactivated influenza vaccine. TCRdb fed the RT-PCR reads into MiXCR, producing one record per CDR3 protein. The sample has hundreds of thousands of distinct CDR3 sequences, roughly 12% seen once; the top ten hold approximately 9.9%. This sample was also put to use in a study of T cells expressing NK-cell markers. According to that study: Making the TCR beta cDNA relied on 5'RACE template switching with UMIs.

The sequencing used PBMCs from blood, collected on the day of vaccination. These receptors all come from a middle-aged man who received an inactivated influenza vaccine.

This clonotype was counted only a few times. The genes are TRBV12-3 or TRBV12-4 and TRBJ2-1, with D uncertain. This CDR3 contains 14 residues. V gave up 6 bases and J gave up 4 bases, with 13 bases separating them. The CDR3 DNA follows: TGTGCCAGCAGCCTCCTTGAAGGGTACAATGAGCAGTTCTTC. This gives the protein CASSLLEGYNEQFF.

There are a few counts of this clonotype. This chain connects TRBV18 to TRBJ2-3, with a tentative D call TRBD2 (6 bases). V was pared by 0 bases and J by 2 bases, with 9 bases between. The CDR3 is 15 amino acids. Germline CDR1 KGHSH, CDR2 LQKENI. In nucleotides, the CDR3 is TGTGCCAGCTCACCACCGGAGGGGCCCACAGATACGCAGTATTTT. This translates into CASSPPEGPTDTQYF.

This clonotype was recorded many times. The chain has TRBV5-1 and TRBJ1-1, with D uncertain. In germline, CDR1 is SGHRS, CDR2 YFSETQ. V lost 4 bases and J 1 base, leaving 11 bases between the germline ends. This CDR3 spans 14 amino acids. The CDR3 region is CASSPARRNTEAFF. CDR3 bases: TGCGCCAGCAGCCCCGCGAGGAGGAACACTGAAGCTTTCTTT.

The table lists this clonotype with a few counts. The rearrangement joins TRBV6-2 or TRBV6-3 to TRBJ2-7; maybe TRBD2 (7 bases). V lost 0 bases and J 4 bases, leaving 19 bases between the germline ends. The germline V gene encodes CDR1 MNHEY and CDR2 SVGEGT. The CDR3 has 17 residues. DNA for the CDR3: TGTGCCAGCAGTTACTCGATAGGGGGAGCGGGAAAGTACGAGCAGTACTTC. Its protein is CASSYSIGGAGKYEQYF.

CDR3 in DNA: TGTGCCAGCAGCCCCTTCGGGGGGGCTTCCTACGAGCAGTACTTC. Translated, it gives CASSPFGGASYEQYF. The chain recombines TRBV7-2 with TRBJ2-7; TRBD2 aligns across 8 bases. Germline CDR1 reads SGHTA; CDR2 reads FQGNSA. Trimming cost V 5 bases and J 1 base; bases outside gene matches: 7. The CDR3 loop spans 15 amino acids.

This clonotype has more than one count but fewer than ten. The chain is built from TRBV5-4 and TRBJ2-2, with 14 positions matching TRBD2. Germline CDR1 reads SGHNT; CDR2 reads YYREEE (reference sequence). The CDR3 sequence is 16 residues long. V lost 4 bases to trimming and J lost 6 bases; unmatched junction nucleotides: 5. CDR3 DNA: TGTGCCAGCAGCCTAGGACTAGCGGGGGGTGCCGGGGAGCTGTTTTTT. It translates to CASSLGLAGGAGELFF.

Turning to this clonotype: One end of the junction is discordant with germline, which a read error may explain. The chain couples TRBV7-2 to TRBJ1-2; no firm D call. The CDR3 sequence is 14 residues long. Germline CDR1 reads SGHTA; CDR2 reads FQGNSA. CDR3 coding DNA: TGTGCCAGCAGTTTAGCCCCGGGCGTCTATGGCTACACCTTC. Translated: CASSLAPGVYGYTF.

V usage is TRBV20-1 and J usage is TRBJ2-7; D remains ambiguous. Germline loops: CDR1 DFQATT, CDR2 SNEGSKA (reference sequence). The CDR3 sequence is 14 residues long. Between the trimmed V and J ends, which lost 0 bases and 1 base, there was a span of 10 bases. Written as DNA, the CDR3 is TGCAGTGCTAGAGATCTGGCTCGGTCCTACGAGCAGTACTTC. Amino acid sequence: CSARDLARSYEQYF.

The genes are TRBV7-9 and TRBJ1-5, with D perhaps matching TRBD1 (5 bases). Per germline, CDR1 SEHNR and CDR2 FQNEAQ (reference sequence). V dropped 4 bases and J dropped 6 bases, with 7 bases sitting between them. The CDR3 length is 12 residues. This CDR3 reads CASSSTAQPQHF. In DNA, the CDR3 is TGTGCCAGCAGCTCGACAGCTCAGCCCCAGCATTTT.

This clonotype appeared once. This chain uses TRBV19 with TRBJ2-2, with 12 bases aligning to TRBD2. The CDR3 runs to 15 residues. Germline V CDR1 and CDR2: LNHDA, SQIVND (reference sequence). V was pared by 4 bases and J by 6 bases, with 3 bases of the junction left unmatched. The CDR3 is CASSRRLAGAGELFF. CDR3 DNA sequence: TGTGCCAGTAGTAGACGACTAGCGGGAGCCGGGGAGCTGTTTTTT. The full variable domain, rest sourced from reference TRBV19 and TRBJ2-2, is DGGITQSPKYLFRKEGQNVTLSCEQNLNHDAMYWYRQDPGQGLRLIYYSQIVNDFQKGDIAEGYSVSREKKESFPLTVTSAQKNPTAFYLCASSRRLAGAGELFFGEGSRLTVL.

This clonotype has just a few counts. The chain employs TRBV7-2 and TRBJ2-7; TRBD2 might be the D (6 bases). The CDR3 has 14 amino acids. CDR1 is SGHTA and CDR2 is FQGNSA in the germline V gene. The V end lost 2 bases, the J end lost 5 bases, and 13 bases lay between the germline ends. The CDR3 nucleotides read TGTGCCAGCAGCTTAACTGGGCGGGGCCACGAGCAGTACTTC. Its protein is CASSLTGRGHEQYF.

The rearrangement links TRBV4-3 to TRBJ2-2; D gene uncertain. CDR1 and CDR2 from the germline V gene are LGHNA and YSLEER. This CDR3 has 13 residues. V was pared by 6 bases and J by 6 bases, with 11 bases between. CDR3 region: CASRERLSGELFF. CDR3 bases: TGCGCCAGCAGGGAAAGACTCTCCGGGGAGCTGTTTTTT.

The table lists this clonotype with a few counts. This chain links TRBV7-9 with TRBJ2-7; 7 bases line up with TRBD2. This CDR3 contains 15 residues. V gave up 3 bases and J gave up 3 bases; unmatched junction bases: 8. CDR1 SEHNR and CDR2 FQNEAQ come from the germline V gene (reference sequence). Here the CDR3 reads CASSLGSGRVYEQYF. The CDR3 region has the DNA TGTGCCAGCAGCTTGGGTTCGGGGAGGGTCTACGAGCAGTACTTC.

This clonotype appeared a few times. V and J are TRBV6-4 and TRBJ1-2; the match to TRBD1 covers 8 bases. The V segment lost 6 bases and the J segment 4 bases; nucleotides outside the gene matches: 7. The germline gives CDR1 MRHNA, CDR2 SNTAGT. The CDR3 is made up of 14 amino acids. CDR3 sequence reads: CASRGTGHLYGYTF. The CDR3 DNA is TGTGCCAGCAGGGGGACAGGCCACCTCTATGGCTACACCTTC.

This clonotype was observed a handful of times. V and J are TRBV20-1 and TRBJ1-5, with a weak D call TRBD1 (5 bases). The CDR3 sequence is 16 residues long. The germline V and J ends were trimmed by 0 bases and 2 bases, with 14 bases remaining between them. Germline V gene sequence: CDR1 DFQATT, CDR2 SNEGSKA (reference sequence). The CDR3 reads CSARDPGREGNQPQHF. The CDR3 bases are TGCAGTGCTAGAGATCCGGGGCGCGAGGGCAATCAGCCCCAGCATTTT.

The chain combines TRBV6-5 with TRBJ2-7; TRBD1 or TRBD2 may be the D gene (5 bases each). The CDR3 is 14 amino acids. V lost 2 bases and J lost 2, with 10 bases in between. Germline V gene data show CDR1 as MNHEY and CDR2 as SVGAGI. CDR3 protein: CASSYEGTPYEQYF. CDR3 nucleotides: TGTGCCAGCAGTTACGAGGGGACCCCCTACGAGCAGTACTTC.

This clonotype was seen a handful of times. This chain uses TRBV12-3 or TRBV12-4 with TRBJ2-7, with 11 bases that match TRBD2. The CDR3 is made up of 17 amino acids. With V trimmed by 3 bases and J by 2 bases, 9 bases remained unmatched. The CDR3 coding sequence is TGTGCCAGCAGTTTTACTTCCGGGACTAGCGGAGCCTACGAGCAGTACTTC. This gives the protein CASSFTSGTSGAYEQYF.

This chain connects TRBV20-1 to TRBJ2-5; 10 bases are shared with TRBD1. Trimming removed 5 bases from V and 5 bases from J; junction bases left unmatched: 8. The CDR3 spans 14 residues. Per germline, CDR1 DFQATT and CDR2 SNEGSKA (reference sequence). The CDR3 nucleotides are TGCAGTGCTCAGAGGGGACAGGGGATTGAGACCCAGTACTTC. It yields the protein CSAQRGQGIETQYF.

This clonotype was counted only a few times. CDR3 amino acids: CASTQRDTQYF. The DNA for the CDR3 is TGTGCCAGCACACAGCGAGATACGCAGTATTTT. The chain couples TRBV2 to TRBJ2-3; D is unresolved. The CDR3 is 11 residues long. With 7 bases removed from V and 5 bases from J, the gap between germline ends came to 7 bases. Germline CDR1 SNHLY, CDR2 FYNNEI.

This chain connects TRBV20-1 to TRBJ2-1; 7 bases agree with TRBD2. The CDR3 is 13 amino acids. CDR1 and CDR2 (germline): DFQATT, SNEGSKA (reference sequence). V shed 7 bases and J 2 bases; nucleotides not matched to a gene: 5. CDR3 residues: CSESGNPYNEQFF. The CDR3, as DNA: TGCAGTGAGAGCGGGAACCCCTACAATGAGCAGTTCTTC.

The sample holds a few counts of this clonotype. The CDR3 bases are TGCAGTGCTCTGACTAGCGGGAGTTGGACCTACGAGCAGTACTTC. The encoded protein is CSALTSGSWTYEQYF. This chain joins TRBV20-1 and TRBJ2-7; 12 nucleotides align to TRBD2. The CDR3 is 15 residues long. Germline lookup yields CDR1 DFQATT and CDR2 SNEGSKA (reference sequence). V gave up 5 bases and J gave up 2 bases; unmatched junction bases: 7.

This chain joins TRBV11-3 and TRBJ2-3; D might be TRBD2 (5 bases). The CDR3 covers 13 residues. CDR1 is SGHNT, CDR2 YENEEA, per germline. Trimming took off 5 bases at V and 2 bases at J, with 8 bases between the two ends. For the CDR3, the DNA is TGTGCCAGCAGCCCTCGGGACACAGATACGCAGTATTTT. Residues: CASSPRDTDTQYF. Supplemented by reference TRBV11-3 and TRBJ2-3, the full variable domain reads EAGVVQSPRYKIIEKKQPVAFWCNPISGHNTLYWYLQNLGQGPELLIRYENEEAVDDSQLPKDRFSAERLKGVDSTLKIQPAELGDSAVYLCASSPRDTDTQYFGPGTRLTVL.

This chain connects TRBV2 to TRBJ2-1, with 7 bases that match TRBD2. This CDR3 is built from 15 residues. The V segment lost 4 bases and the J segment 5 bases; nucleotides outside the gene matches: 8. Germline V lookup: CDR1 SNHLY, CDR2 FYNNEI. Here the CDR3 DNA reads TGTGCCAGCAGTGGAAGACTAGCAGGGAACAATGAGCAGTTCTTC. Translation gives CASSGRLAGNNEQFF. The whole variable domain, filled in from reference TRBV2 and TRBJ2-1, reads EPEVTQTPSHQVTQMGQEVILRCVPISNHLYFYWYRQILGQKVEFLVSFYNNEISEKSEIFDDQFSVERPDGSNFTLKIRSTKLEDSAMYFCASSGRLAGNNEQFFGPGTRLTVL.

The chain combines TRBV19 with TRBJ2-2; tentatively, D is TRBD1 or TRBD2 (5 bases each). The germline V gene encodes CDR1 LNHDA and CDR2 SQIVND (reference sequence). Trimming stripped 7 bases from V and 4 bases from J, with 16 bases between. This CDR3 is 15 amino acids long. CDR3 region: CASNLPGRPTGELFF. CDR3 nucleotides: TGTGCCAGTAACCTACCGGGACGACCCACCGGGGAGCTGTTTTTT.

The gene calls are TRBV6-5 and TRBJ2-7; the D gene could be TRBD1 or TRBD2 (5 bases each). Germline V lookup: CDR1 MNHEY, CDR2 SVGAGI. The CDR3 consists of 16 residues. The V gene lost 2 bases and the J gene lost 2 bases, with 16 bases spanning the gap. The CDR3 here is CASSYEGMLTPYEQYF. DNA of the CDR3: TGTGCCAGCAGTTACGAGGGGATGCTTACCCCCTACGAGCAGTACTTC.

The chain employs TRBV7-6 and TRBJ2-5; 9 bases line up with TRBD2. The V and J ends lost 5 bases and 3 bases, in that order; junction bases with no gene match: 19. Germline CDR1 and CDR2: SGHVS and FNYEAQ. The CDR3 sequence is 19 residues long. CDR3 protein: CASSPRMVAGDLIKETQYF. The CDR3 nucleotides read TGTGCCAGCAGCCCCAGGATGGTAGCGGGGGACCTAATCAAAGAGACCCAGTACTTC.

The chain uses TRBV7-9 and TRBJ2-5, with TRBD2 as a possible D gene (6 bases). Germline lookup yields CDR1 SEHNR and CDR2 FQNEAQ (reference sequence). V lost 3 bases and J lost 4, with 15 bases in between. CDR3 length equals 15 residues. The CDR3: CASSLLWDSIETQYF. The DNA of the CDR3 is TGTGCCAGCAGCTTGCTTTGGGACTCCATAGAGACCCAGTACTTC.